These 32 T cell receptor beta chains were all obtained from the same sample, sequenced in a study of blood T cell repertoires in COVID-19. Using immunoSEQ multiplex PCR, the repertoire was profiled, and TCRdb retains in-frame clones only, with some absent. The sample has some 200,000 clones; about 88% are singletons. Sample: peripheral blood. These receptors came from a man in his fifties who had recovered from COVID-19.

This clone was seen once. CDR3 DNA: TGTGCCAGTAGAAGACTAGCGGGAGTGTCAGATACGCAGTATTTT. Protein product: CASRRLAGVSDTQYF. The genes are TRBV19 and TRBJ2-3; TRBD2 aligns across 12 bases. The CDR3 is 15 amino acids. Losses at the gene ends were 6 bases for V and 4 bases for J; bases not matched to a gene: 5. Looked up from germline, CDR1 is LNHDA and CDR2 is SQIVND (reference sequence).

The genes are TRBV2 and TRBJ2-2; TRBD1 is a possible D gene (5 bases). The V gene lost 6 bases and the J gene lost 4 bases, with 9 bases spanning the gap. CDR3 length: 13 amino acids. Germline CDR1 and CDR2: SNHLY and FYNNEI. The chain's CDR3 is CASRPQGTGELFF. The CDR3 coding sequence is TGTGCCAGCAGGCCCCAGGGCACCGGGGAGCTGTTTTTT.

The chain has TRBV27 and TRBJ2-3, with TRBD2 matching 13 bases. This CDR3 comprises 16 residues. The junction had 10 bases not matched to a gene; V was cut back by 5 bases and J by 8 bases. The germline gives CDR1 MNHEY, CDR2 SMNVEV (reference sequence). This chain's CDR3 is CASSPGTSGAPGTQYF. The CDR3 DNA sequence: TGTGCCAGCAGTCCCGGGACTAGCGGGGCCCCAGGTACGCAGTATTTT.

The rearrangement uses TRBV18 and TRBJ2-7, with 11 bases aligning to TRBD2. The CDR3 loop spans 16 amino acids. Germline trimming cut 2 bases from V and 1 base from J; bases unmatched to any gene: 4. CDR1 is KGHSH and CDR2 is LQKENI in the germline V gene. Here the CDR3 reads CASSPGIAGGSYEQYF. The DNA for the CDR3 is TGTGCCAGCTCACCAGGAATAGCGGGAGGGTCCTACGAGCAGTACTTC.

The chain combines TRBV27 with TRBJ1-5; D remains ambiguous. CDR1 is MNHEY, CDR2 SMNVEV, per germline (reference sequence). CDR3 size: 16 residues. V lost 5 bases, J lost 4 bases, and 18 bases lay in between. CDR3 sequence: CASSPARERPNQPQHF. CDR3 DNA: TGTGCCAGCAGTCCGGCTCGGGAGCGGCCGAATCAGCCCCAGCATTTT.

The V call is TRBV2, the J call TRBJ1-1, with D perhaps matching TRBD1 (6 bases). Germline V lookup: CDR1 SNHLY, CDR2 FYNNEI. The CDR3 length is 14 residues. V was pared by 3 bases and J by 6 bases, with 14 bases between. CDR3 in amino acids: CASSDYRDGSEAFF. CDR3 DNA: TGTGCCAGCAGTGACTACAGGGACGGCTCTGAAGCTTTCTTT. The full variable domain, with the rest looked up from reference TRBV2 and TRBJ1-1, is EPEVTQTPSHQVTQMGQEVILRCVPISNHLYFYWYRQILGQKVEFLVSFYNNEISEKSEIFDDQFSVERPDGSNFTLKIRSTKLEDSAMYFCASSDYRDGSEAFFGQGTRLTVV.

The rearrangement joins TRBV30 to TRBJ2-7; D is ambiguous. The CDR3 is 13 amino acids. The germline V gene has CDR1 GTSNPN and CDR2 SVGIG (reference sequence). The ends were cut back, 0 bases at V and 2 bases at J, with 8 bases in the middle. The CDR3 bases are TGTGCCTGGAGTGTACACACACCCTACGAGCAGTACTTC. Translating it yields CAWSVHTPYEQYF.

The CDR3: CASPRGVGTDTQYF. The CDR3 DNA sequence: TGTGCCAGCCCCCGCGGGGTAGGGACAGATACGCAGTATTTT. The chain is built from TRBV2 and TRBJ2-3, with a possible D match to TRBD2 (6 bases). Trimming cost V 8 bases and J 3 bases, with 15 bases left between them. Germline CDR1 and CDR2: SNHLY and FYNNEI. The CDR3 sequence is 14 residues long. The full variable domain, rest sourced from reference TRBV2 and TRBJ2-3, is EPEVTQTPSHQVTQMGQEVILRCVPISNHLYFYWYRQILGQKVEFLVSFYNNEISEKSEIFDDQFSVERPDGSNFTLKIRSTKLEDSAMYFCASPRGVGTDTQYFGPGTRLTVL.

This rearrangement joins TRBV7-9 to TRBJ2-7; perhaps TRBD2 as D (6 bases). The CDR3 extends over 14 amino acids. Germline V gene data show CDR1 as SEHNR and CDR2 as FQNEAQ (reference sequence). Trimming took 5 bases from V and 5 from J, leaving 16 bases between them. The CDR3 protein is CASSASSAAHEQYF. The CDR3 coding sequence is TGTGCCAGCAGCGCCTCTAGCGCTGCCCACGAGCAGTACTTC.

The CDR3 loop reads CASSGRPGQGSGTGELFF. Written as DNA, the CDR3 is TGTGCCAGCAGTGGGCGTCCGGGACAGGGGTCGGGCACCGGGGAGCTGTTTTTT. The chain links TRBV6-1 to TRBJ2-2, with 10 positions matching TRBD1. This CDR3 region has 18 residues. Trimming removed 4 bases from V and 4 bases from J; junction bases left unmatched: 12. Germline CDR1 is MNHNS and CDR2 is SASEGT.

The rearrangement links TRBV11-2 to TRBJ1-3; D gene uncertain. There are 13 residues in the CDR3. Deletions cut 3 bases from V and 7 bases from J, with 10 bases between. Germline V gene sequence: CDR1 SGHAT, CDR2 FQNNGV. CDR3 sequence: CASSFQEANTIYF. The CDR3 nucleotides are TGTGCCAGCAGCTTCCAGGAGGCGAACACCATATATTTT.

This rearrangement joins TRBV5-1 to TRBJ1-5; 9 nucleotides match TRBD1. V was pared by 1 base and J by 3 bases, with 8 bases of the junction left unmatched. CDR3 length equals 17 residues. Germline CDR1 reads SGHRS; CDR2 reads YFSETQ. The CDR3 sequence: CASSLRRTGAFNQPQHF. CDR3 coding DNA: TGCGCCAGCAGCTTGCGGAGGACAGGGGCCTTCAATCAGCCCCAGCATTTT. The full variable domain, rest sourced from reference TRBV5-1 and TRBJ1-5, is KAGVTQTPRYLIKTRGQQVTLSCSPISGHRSVSWYQQTPGQGLQFLFEYFSETQRNKGNFPGRFSGRQFSNSRSEMNVSTLELGDSALYLCASSLRRTGAFNQPQHFGDGTRLSIL.

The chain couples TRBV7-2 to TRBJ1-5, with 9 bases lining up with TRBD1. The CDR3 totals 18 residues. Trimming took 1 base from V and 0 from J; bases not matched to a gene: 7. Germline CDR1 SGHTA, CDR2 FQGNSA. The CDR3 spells CASSLGGQGIYSNQPQHF. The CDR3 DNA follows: TGTGCCAGCAGCTTAGGGGGACAGGGCATATATAGCAATCAGCCCCAGCATTTT.

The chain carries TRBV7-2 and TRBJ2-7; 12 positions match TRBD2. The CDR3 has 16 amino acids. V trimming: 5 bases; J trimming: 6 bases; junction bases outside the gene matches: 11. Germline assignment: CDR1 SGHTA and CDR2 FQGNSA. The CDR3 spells CASSQAPWTSGTEQYF. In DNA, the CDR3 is TGTGCCAGCAGCCAGGCACCCTGGACTAGCGGGACCGAGCAGTACTTC.

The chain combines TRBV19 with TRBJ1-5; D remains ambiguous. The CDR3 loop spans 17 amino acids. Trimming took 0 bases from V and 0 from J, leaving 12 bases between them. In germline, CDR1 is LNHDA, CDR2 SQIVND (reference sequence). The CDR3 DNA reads TGTGCCAGTAGTATAGATGTGGGAGGTTATAGCAATCAGCCCCAGCATTTT. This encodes CASSIDVGGYSNQPQHF.

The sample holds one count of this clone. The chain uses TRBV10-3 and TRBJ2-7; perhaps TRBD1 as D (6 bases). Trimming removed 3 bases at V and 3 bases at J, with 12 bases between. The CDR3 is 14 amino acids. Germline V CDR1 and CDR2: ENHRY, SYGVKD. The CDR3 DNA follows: TGTGCCATCAGTGACGCCAGGGGATACTACGAGCAGTACTTC. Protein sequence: CAISDARGYYEQYF.

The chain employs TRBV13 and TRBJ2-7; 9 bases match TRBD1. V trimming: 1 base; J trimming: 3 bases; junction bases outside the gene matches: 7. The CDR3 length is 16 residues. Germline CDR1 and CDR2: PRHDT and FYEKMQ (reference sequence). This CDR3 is CASSLDSGTGNYEQYF. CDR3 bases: TGTGCCAGCAGCTTAGATTCCGGGACAGGGAACTACGAGCAGTACTTC.

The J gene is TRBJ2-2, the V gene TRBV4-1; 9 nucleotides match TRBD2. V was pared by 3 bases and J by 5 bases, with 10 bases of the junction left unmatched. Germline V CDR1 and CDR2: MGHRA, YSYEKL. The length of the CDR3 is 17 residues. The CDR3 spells CASSQLDLGLATGELFF. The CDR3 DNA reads TGCGCCAGCAGCCAGTTAGATCTTGGACTAGCGACCGGGGAGCTGTTTTTT.

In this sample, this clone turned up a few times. The CDR3 sequence: CASSLTNSFGGYTF. The CDR3 bases are TGTGCCAGCAGTTTAACAAACAGTTTTGGTGGCTACACCTTC. The chain has TRBV27 and TRBJ1-2; no firm D call. The CDR3 extends over 14 amino acids. CDR1 and CDR2 from the germline V gene are MNHEY and SMNVEV (reference sequence). V was pared by 2 bases and J by 7 bases, with 14 bases between.

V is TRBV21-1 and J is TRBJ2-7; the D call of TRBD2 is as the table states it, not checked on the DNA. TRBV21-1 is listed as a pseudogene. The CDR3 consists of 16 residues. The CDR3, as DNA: TGTGCCAGCAGCTACTGGGGGGGGTGCGGCTACTACGAGCAGTACTTC. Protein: CASSYWGGCGYYEQYF.

CDR3 amino acids: CASTQAASGRSNEQYF. The CDR3 DNA reads TGTGCCAGCACCCAGGCGGCTAGCGGGAGATCGAACGAGCAGTACTTC. V gene TRBV2 combines with J gene TRBJ2-7; 10 positions match TRBD2. Trimming removed 7 bases from V and 5 bases from J; junction bases left unmatched: 14. CDR3 size: 16 residues. Per germline, CDR1 SNHLY and CDR2 FYNNEI.

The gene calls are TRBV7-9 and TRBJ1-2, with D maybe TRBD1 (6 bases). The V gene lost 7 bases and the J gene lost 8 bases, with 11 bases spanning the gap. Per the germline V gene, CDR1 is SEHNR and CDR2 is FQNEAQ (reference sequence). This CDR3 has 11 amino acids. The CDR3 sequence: CASNGGLGYTF. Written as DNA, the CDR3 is TGTGCCAGCAACGGGGGGCTCGGCTACACCTTC.

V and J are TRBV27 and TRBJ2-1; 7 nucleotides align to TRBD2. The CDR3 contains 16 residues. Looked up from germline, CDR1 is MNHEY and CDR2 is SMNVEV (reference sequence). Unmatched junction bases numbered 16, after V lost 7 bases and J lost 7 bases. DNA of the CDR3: TGTGCCAGCAAATCCGTGGGCCTAGCGGAAGGTAATGAGCAGTTCTTC. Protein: CASKSVGLAEGNEQFF.

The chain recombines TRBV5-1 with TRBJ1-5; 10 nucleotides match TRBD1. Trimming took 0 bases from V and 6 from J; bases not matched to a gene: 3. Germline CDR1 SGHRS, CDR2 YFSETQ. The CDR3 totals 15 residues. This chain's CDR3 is CASSLAGQGFQPQHF. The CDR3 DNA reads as TGCGCCAGCAGCTTGGCGGGACAGGGGTTTCAGCCCCAGCATTTT.

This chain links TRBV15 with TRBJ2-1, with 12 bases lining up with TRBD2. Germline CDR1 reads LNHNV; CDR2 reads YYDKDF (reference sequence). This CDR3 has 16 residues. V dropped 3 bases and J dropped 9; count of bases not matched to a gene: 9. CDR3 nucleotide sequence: TGTGCCACCAGCAGCTCTAGCGGGAGGGATTCGGGTGAGCAGTTCTTC. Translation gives CATSSSSGRDSGEQFF.

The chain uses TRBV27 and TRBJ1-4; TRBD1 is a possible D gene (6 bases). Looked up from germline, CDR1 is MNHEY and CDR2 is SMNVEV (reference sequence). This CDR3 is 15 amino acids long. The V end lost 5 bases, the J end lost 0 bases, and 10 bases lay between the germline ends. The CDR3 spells CASSPGTTTNEKLFF. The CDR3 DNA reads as TGTGCCAGCAGTCCCGGGACAACAACTAATGAAAAACTGTTTTTT.

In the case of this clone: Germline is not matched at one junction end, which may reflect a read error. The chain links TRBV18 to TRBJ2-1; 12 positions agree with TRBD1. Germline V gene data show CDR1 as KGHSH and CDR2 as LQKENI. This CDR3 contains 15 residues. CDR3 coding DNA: TGTGCCAGCTCAACACCGGGACAGGGGGCTAATGAGCAGTTCTTC. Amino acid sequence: CASSTPGQGANEQFF.

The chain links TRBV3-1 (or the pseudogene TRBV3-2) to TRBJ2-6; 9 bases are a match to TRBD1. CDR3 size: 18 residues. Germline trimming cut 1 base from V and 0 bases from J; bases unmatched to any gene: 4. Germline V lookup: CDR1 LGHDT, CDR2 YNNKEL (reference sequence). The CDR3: CASSQAGQGPSGANVLTF. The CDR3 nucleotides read TGTGCCAGCAGCCAAGCGGGACAGGGCCCCTCTGGGGCCAACGTCCTGACTTTC.

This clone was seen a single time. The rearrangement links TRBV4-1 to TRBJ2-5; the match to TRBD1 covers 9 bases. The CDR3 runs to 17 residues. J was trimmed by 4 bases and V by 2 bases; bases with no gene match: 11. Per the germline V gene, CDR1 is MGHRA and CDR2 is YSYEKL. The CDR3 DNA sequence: TGCGCCAGCAGCCAAAACCCGGGACAGGGAGGGGTAGAGACCCAGTACTTC. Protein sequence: CASSQNPGQGGVETQYF.

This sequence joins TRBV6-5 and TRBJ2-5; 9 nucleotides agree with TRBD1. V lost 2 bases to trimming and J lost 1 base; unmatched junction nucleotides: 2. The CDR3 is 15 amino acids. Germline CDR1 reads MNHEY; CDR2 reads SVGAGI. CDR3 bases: TGTGCCAGCAGTTACCGGGACAGGGCCCAAGAGACCCAGTACTTC. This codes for CASSYRDRAQETQYF.

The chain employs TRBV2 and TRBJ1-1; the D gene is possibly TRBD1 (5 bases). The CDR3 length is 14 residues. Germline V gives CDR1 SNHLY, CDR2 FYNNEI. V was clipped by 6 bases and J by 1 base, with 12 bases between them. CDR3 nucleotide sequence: TGTGCCAGCAGCCCCGCAGGGCGGAACACTGAAGCTTTCTTT. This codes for CASSPAGRNTEAFF.

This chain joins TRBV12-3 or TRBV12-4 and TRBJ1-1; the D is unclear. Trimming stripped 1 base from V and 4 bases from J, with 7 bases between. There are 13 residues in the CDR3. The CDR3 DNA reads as TGTGCCAGCAGTTTAGTCCGGGGCACTGAAGCTTTCTTT. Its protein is CASSLVRGTEAFF.